A selection of T cell receptor beta chains follows, all from one sample in a study of cytomegalovirus exposure and HLA in healthy donors. The assay was immunoSEQ multiplex PCR, and TCRdb's table has in-frame clones only and misses some. In total, the table holds around 100,000 clones. The specimen sequenced was PBMCs. These receptors originate from a woman under 40 in good health and CMV-seronegative. Each CDR3 is given with its conserved first and last residue. A D gene is named only where the DNA matches it firmly.

cdr3_length	d_call	v_call	j_call	cdr3_nt	cdr3_aa
15	TRBD1	TRBV19	TRBJ2-3	TGTGCCAGTAGTATAGAGACAGGGACAGGAGATACGCAGTATTTT	CASSIETGTGDTQYF
14	TRBD1	TRBV18	TRBJ1-2	TGTGCCAGCTCACCACCCGGGACAGTTTATGGCTACACCTTC	CASSPPGTVYGYTF
12	-	TRBV29-1	TRBJ2-2	TGCAGCAGTCATGGGGGGACCGGGGAGCTGTTTTTT	CSSHGGTGELFF
15	TRBD1	TRBV6-1	TRBJ1-2	TGTGCCAGCAGTGTGAGGGACAGGGAAAACTATGGCTACACCTTC	CASSVRDRENYGYTF
16	TRBD1	TRBV4-1	TRBJ1-4	TGCGCCAGCAGCCTAGATGAGGGACAGGGTTCTGAAAAACTGTTTTTT	CASSLDEGQGSEKLFF
14	-	TRBV7-6	TRBJ1-1	TGTGCCAGCAGCCCAATATACTCTAACACTGAAGCTTTCTTT	CASSPIYSNTEAFF
11	-	TRBV19	TRBJ2-1	TGTGCCAGTAGTATGGGCCGTGAGCAGTTCTTC	CASSMGREQFF
15	-	TRBV4-1	TRBJ2-1	TGCGCCAGCAGCCATGCTCAGAGGTCCTACAATGAGCAGTTCTTC	CASSHAQRSYNEQFF
16	TRBD2	TRBV4-1	TRBJ2-3	TGCGCCAGCAGCCAAGAACTAGCGGACCCCACAGATACGCAGTATTTT	CASSQELADPTDTQYF
13	-	TRBV19	TRBJ1-1	TGTGCCAGTACCCCCAGGGAGAACACTGAAGCTTTCTTT	CASTPRENTEAFF
15	TRBD2	TRBV7-9	TRBJ2-7	TGTGCCAGCAGCTTAGCGAGGAGCGGGAGAAACGAGCAGTACTTC	CASSLARSGRNEQYF
13	-	TRBV27	TRBJ2-2	TGTGCCAGCAGTTTCAGGGTTACCGGGGAGCTGTTTTTT	CASSFRVTGELFF
15	-	TRBV6-4	TRBJ2-3	TGTGCCAGCAGTGACGCGTCAGGGGGCACAGATACGCAGTATTTT	CASSDASGGTDTQYF
15	-	TRBV18	TRBJ2-5	TGTGCCAGCTCACCATCGACAGCTTCCCAAGAGACCCAGTACTTC	CASSPSTASQETQYF
14	-	TRBV2	TRBJ2-7	TGTGCCAGCAGTGTACAGTCGGGGGCCTACGAGCAGTACTTC	CASSVQSGAYEQYF
14	TRBD1	TRBV29-1	TRBJ2-7	TGCAGCGTTGAAGATTGGGACAGGGGCCACGAGCAGTACTTC	CSVEDWDRGHEQYF
13	TRBD1	TRBV5-4	TRBJ1-2	TGTGCCAGCAGCGCGGGACAGAACTATGGCTACACCTTC	CASSAGQNYGYTF
19	TRBD1	TRBV27	TRBJ1-2	TGTGCCAGCAGTTTATCCCGTGGGACAGGGGGCCCCTGGGTCTATGGCTACACCTTC	CASSLSRGTGGPWVYGYTF
15	TRBD2	TRBV4-1	TRBJ2-7	TGCGCCAGCAGCCACCCGGAACTAGCGGGATACGAGCAGTACTTC	CASSHPELAGYEQYF
17	TRBD1	TRBV5-6	TRBJ2-2	TGTGCCAGCAGCTTCTTCGACAGGGGCCCGAACACCGGGGAGCTGTTTTTT	CASSFFDRGPNTGELFF
17	TRBD1	TRBV25-1	TRBJ1-4	TGTGCCAGCAGTGAAATAGGGACAGGGGTTCGTAATGAAAAACTGTTTTTT	CASSEIGTGVRNEKLFF
17	TRBD1	TRBV19	TRBJ1-2	TGTGCCAGTAGTATAGATCACGGACAGGGGGCTAACTATGGCTACACCTTC	CASSIDHGQGANYGYTF
16	TRBD1	TRBV15	TRBJ2-7	TGTGCCACCAGCAGAGATACAGGGGGACACTCCTACGAGCAGTACTTC	CATSRDTGGHSYEQYF
18	TRBD1	TRBV29-1	TRBJ1-2	TGCAGCGTTGAATTTGGGCTGCGGGACAGGGTCCCTCCCCTGACCTACACCTTC	CSVEFGLRDRVPPLTYTF
15	TRBD1	TRBV13	TRBJ2-7	TGTGCCAGCAGCGTTTATAGAGGACAGGGGTACGAGCAGTACTTC	CASSVYRGQGYEQYF
13	-	TRBV28	TRBJ1-2	TGTGCCAGCAGAATGACGGCGGACTATGGCTACACCTTC	CASRMTADYGYTF
16	-	TRBV15	TRBJ1-1	TGTGCCACCAGCAGAGAAACAGGGTTTGGAAGCACTGAAGCTTTCTTT	CATSRETGFGSTEAFF
14	TRBD1	TRBV5-1	TRBJ1-3	TGCGCCAGCTGGGACAGGGGGAGCGGAAACACCATATATTTT	CASWDRGSGNTIYF
16	-	TRBV4-1	TRBJ2-7	TGCGCCAGCAGCCAAGAAACCGTCCTAGCAGCCTACGAGCAGTACTTC	CASSQETVLAAYEQYF
15	TRBD2	TRBV4-2	TRBJ2-5	TGTGCCAGCAGCCAAACCGGACTAGCGGAAGAGACCCAGTACTTC	CASSQTGLAEETQYF
14	TRBD1	TRBV7-9	TRBJ1-2	TGTGCCAGCAGCAGGACAGGACTTAACTATGGCTACACCTTC	CASSRTGLNYGYTF
13	-	TRBV11-2	TRBJ2-5	TGTGCCAGCAGCTTACAGGGAAAGGAGACCCAGTACTTC	CASSLQGKETQYF
15	-	TRBV29-1	TRBJ1-2	TGCAGCGCTCGACCCCAGGGCGCACTTAACTATGGCTACACCTTC	CSARPQGALNYGYTF
16	TRBD2	TRBV7-8	TRBJ2-7	TGTGCCAGCAGCTTATTAGGGCTAGCGGGGGGGTACGAGCAGTACTTC	CASSLLGLAGGYEQYF
15	-	TRBV11-2	TRBJ2-7	TGTGCCAGCAGCTTAGTCGGGACAAACCTTTACGAGCAGTACTTC	CASSLVGTNLYEQYF
15	-	TRBV7-3	TRBJ2-3	TGTGCCAGCAGCTTATTCGGGGGGCCCACAGATACGCAGTATTTT	CASSLFGGPTDTQYF
12	TRBD1	TRBV29-1	TRBJ1-4	TGCAGCGTTGTAGGGACAGGCGAAAAACTGTTTTTT	CSVVGTGEKLFF
15	TRBD2	TRBV19	TRBJ2-1	TGTGCCAGTAGCCAAAGCGGGACGGGGTACAATGAGCAGTTCTTC	CASSQSGTGYNEQFF
13	-	TRBV25-1	TRBJ1-2	TGTGCCAGCAGTGGGGGGCCGGTCTATGGCTACACCTTC	CASSGGPVYGYTF
12	TRBD2	TRBV29-1	TRBJ2-7	TGCAGCGTTTCCCGGGAGGGCCGCGAGCAGTACTTC	CSVSREGREQYF
17	TRBD2	TRBV10-3	TRBJ2-2	TGTGCCATCAGTGAGTCAATAGCGGGGGGAGACACCGGGGAGCTGTTTTTT	CAISESIAGGDTGELFF
14	TRBD1	TRBV2	TRBJ2-7	TGTGCCAGCACAGGCCGGGCAGGGGGTTACGAGCAGTACTTC	CASTGRAGGYEQYF
15	TRBD2	TRBV7-9	TRBJ2-5	TGTGCCAGCAGCTTAGTCGCGGGAGGGCCCGAGACCCAGTACTTC	CASSLVAGGPETQYF
15	TRBD1	TRBV28	TRBJ2-2	TGTGCCAGCAGTCCCGGGGACAGGGAAAACGGGGAGCTGTTTTTT	CASSPGDRENGELFF
14	TRBD2	TRBV10-3	TRBJ2-1	TGTGCCAACTCGCCGGGACTAGCGTTTGATGAGCAGTTCTTC	CANSPGLAFDEQFF
13	-	TRBV6-5	TRBJ1-1	TGTGCCAGCAGGTACGGCAGGAACACTGAAGCTTTCTTT	CASRYGRNTEAFF
15	TRBD2	TRBV19	TRBJ2-5	TGTGCCAGTAGACGGCTAGCGGGAATCCAAGAGACCCAGTACTTC	CASRRLAGIQETQYF
16	TRBD2	TRBV11-2	TRBJ2-1	TGTGCCAGCAGCCACCCAAAGCGGGAGGGATACAATGAGCAGTTCTTC	CASSHPKREGYNEQFF
14	-	TRBV28	TRBJ1-3	TGTGCCAGCAGTTTAAGCACCTCTGGAAACACCATATATTTT	CASSLSTSGNTIYF